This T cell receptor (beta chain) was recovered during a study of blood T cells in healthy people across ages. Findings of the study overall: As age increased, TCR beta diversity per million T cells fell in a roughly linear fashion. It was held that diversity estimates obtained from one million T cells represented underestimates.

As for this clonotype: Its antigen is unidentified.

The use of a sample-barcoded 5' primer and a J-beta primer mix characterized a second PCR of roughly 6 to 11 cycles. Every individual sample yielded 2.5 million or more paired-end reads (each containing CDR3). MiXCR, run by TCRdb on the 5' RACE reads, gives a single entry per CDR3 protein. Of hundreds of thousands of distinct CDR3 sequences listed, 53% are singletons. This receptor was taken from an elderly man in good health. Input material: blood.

Here the CDR3 reads CSVEQQGRGLDEQYF. In nucleotides, the CDR3 is TGCAGCGTTGAACAGCAGGGGAGGGGGCTCGACGAGCAGTACTTC. The chain carries TRBV29-1 and TRBJ2-7; TRBD1 or TRBD2 may be the D gene (7 bases each). Germline CDR1 SQVTM, CDR2 ANQGSEA. The CDR3 has 15 residues. The V gene lost 2 bases and the J gene lost 5 bases, with 19 bases spanning the gap.